This TCR beta chain was recovered during a study of cytomegalovirus exposure and HLA in healthy donors. Across the whole study: Unique TCR beta sequences numbering approximately 120 million came from about 179 million T cells in an earlier analysis. HLA-typed donors contributed some 83 million unique TCRs, which were held in an early data release. Study results and limitations: There were some public TCRs occurring in many donors, but most TCR sequences were rare.

Both 60 Vbeta primers and 13 Jbeta primers went into the PCR. Only in-frame clones appear in the TCRdb table, and some are missing; sequencing was by immunoSEQ multiplex PCR. The sample records roughly 100,000 clones, around 80% being singletons. Points on this clone: Its antigen is unidentified.

This CDR3 is built from 17 residues. V was pared by 4 bases and J by 0 bases, with 6 bases of the junction left unmatched. The TCR was taken from a young man in good health and CMV-seropositive. This chain joins TRBV23-1 and TRBJ1-5; 10 bases fit TRBD1. TRBV23-1 is an open reading frame whose function is uncertain. Sequencing was done on a sample of PBMCs. The CDR3 DNA is TGCGCCAGCAGTCGGACAGGGGGGATCTATAGCAATCAGCCCCAGCATTTT. Translating it yields CASSRTGGIYSNQPQHF.